This is a list of T cell receptor beta chains from one sample in a study of cytomegalovirus exposure and HLA in healthy donors. Sequencing used immunoSEQ multiplex PCR; TCRdb keeps in-frame clones, though not all of them. Of about 150,000 clones in the sample, approximately 84% were seen once. Sequencing was carried out using PBMCs. The receptors were gathered from a woman younger than 35 in good health and CMV-seronegative. CDR3s include the opening cysteine and the closing phenylalanine or tryptophan. The D gene is left open where the match is weak. Clone size is given for some rows only: seen once, a few or many times, or a class if the clone is expanded.

CDR3: CASSIGDRGDYEQYF
DNA: TGTGCCAGTAGTATCGGGGACAGGGGGGACTACGAGCAGTACTTC
size: .
V: TRBV19
D: TRBD1
J: TRBJ2-7

CDR3: CAIRGGLESNQPQHF
DNA: TGTGCCATCCGGGGAGGGTTAGAGAGCAATCAGCCCCAGCATTTT
size: .
V: TRBV10-3
D: .
J: TRBJ1-5

CDR3: CASSPGGSPYGYTF
DNA: TGCGCCAGCAGTCCAGGGGGCTCCCCGTATGGCTACACCTTC
size: .
V: TRBV5-1
D: TRBD1
J: TRBJ1-2

CDR3: CASSSGTGMTGELFF
DNA: TGTGCCAGCAGTTCTGGGACAGGGATGACCGGGGAGCTGTTTTTT
size: .
V: TRBV6-5
D: TRBD1
J: TRBJ2-2

CDR3: CASSFAGQETQYF
DNA: TGTGCCAGCAGTTTTGCGGGGCAAGAGACCCAGTACTTC
size: .
V: TRBV27
D: .
J: TRBJ2-5

CDR3: CASSSLSSGNTIYF
DNA: TGTGCCAGCAGTTCGCTGAGCTCTGGAAACACCATATATTTT
size: .
V: TRBV7-9
D: .
J: TRBJ1-3

CDR3: CASSPRLVTGVGEQFF
DNA: TGTGCCAGCAGCCCCCGTCTAGTGACAGGGGTCGGTGAGCAGTTCTTC
size: few
V: TRBV7-9
D: TRBD1
J: TRBJ2-1

CDR3: CASSVNPTGSGELFF
DNA: TGTGCCAGCAGTGTAAACCCCACAGGGTCCGGGGAGCTGTTTTTT
size: .
V: TRBV27
D: .
J: TRBJ2-2

CDR3: CASSVGPEYYEQYF
DNA: TGTGCCAGCAGCGTAGGTCCAGAATACTACGAGCAGTACTTC
size: .
V: TRBV9
D: .
J: TRBJ2-7

CDR3: CASSLSGPLRETQYF
DNA: TGCGCCAGCAGCTTGAGCGGTCCACTGAGGGAGACCCAGTACTTC
size: .
V: TRBV5-1
D: .
J: TRBJ2-5

CDR3: CASSFSGIDNSPLHF
DNA: TGTGCCAGCAGTTTTTCGGGTATCGATAATTCACCCCTCCACTTT
size: .
V: TRBV28
D: .
J: TRBJ1-6

CDR3: CASSYSVRDGEDEQFF
DNA: TGTGCCAGCAGTTACTCCGTCCGTGATGGGGAGGATGAGCAGTTCTTC
size: .
V: TRBV6-6
D: .
J: TRBJ2-1

CDR3: CASREGNTEAFF
DNA: TGTGCCAGCAGGGAGGGGAACACTGAAGCTTTCTTT
size: .
V: TRBV28
D: .
J: TRBJ1-1

CDR3: CATSREWGRTGSPLHF
DNA: TGTGCCACCAGCAGAGAGTGGGGCAGGACGGGCTCACCCCTCCACTTT
size: .
V: TRBV15
D: .
J: TRBJ1-6

CDR3: CASSQDRLVLGVQQYF
DNA: TGCGCCAGCAGCCAAGATCGGCTAGTACTAGGAGTCCAGCAGTACTTC
size: .
V: TRBV4-3
D: .
J: TRBJ2-7

CDR3: CASSDDRETTEAFF
DNA: TGTGCCAGCAGTGATGACAGGGAAACCACTGAAGCTTTCTTT
size: .
V: TRBV6-5
D: TRBD1
J: TRBJ1-1